The 15 T cell receptor beta chains below all came from one sample that was sequenced in a study of blood T cell repertoires in COVID-19. The table came from immunoSEQ multiplex PCR; TCRdb's copy has only in-frame clones and leaves some out. Of some 97,000 clones in the sample, around 85% were seen once. Sequenced: PBMCs or T cells enriched from blood (not recorded which). The receptors were gathered from a woman aged 50 to 65 who had recovered from COVID-19.

The chain is built from TRBV28 and TRBJ1-1, with D maybe TRBD1 (6 bases). In germline, CDR1 is MDHEN, CDR2 SYDVKM. Trimming removed 7 bases at V and 1 base at J, with 16 bases between. The CDR3 consists of 15 residues. CDR3 bases: TGTGCCAGCACCGACTTATCCAGGGGGAACACTGAAGCTTTCTTT. It translates to CASTDLSRGNTEAFF.

The chain recombines TRBV19 with TRBJ1-1; D gene unclear. This CDR3 is 13 amino acids long. Trimming removed 5 bases at V and 6 bases at J, with 13 bases between. Per the germline V gene, CDR1 is LNHDA and CDR2 is SQIVND (reference sequence). The chain's CDR3 is CASSSGLSSEAFF. The DNA for the CDR3 is TGTGCCAGTAGTTCTGGACTCTCGTCTGAAGCTTTCTTT. Full variable domain (rest looked up from reference TRBV19 and TRBJ1-1): DGGITQSPKYLFRKEGQNVTLSCEQNLNHDAMYWYRQDPGQGLRLIYYSQIVNDFQKGDIAEGYSVSREKKESFPLTVTSAQKNPTAFYLCASSSGLSSEAFFGQGTRLTVV.

The V gene is TRBV5-5, the J gene TRBJ2-2; D unclear. Germline V lookup: CDR1 SGHKS, CDR2 YYEKEE (reference sequence). The CDR3 sequence is 15 residues long. The V end lost 0 bases, the J end lost 5 bases, and 11 bases lay between the germline ends. The DNA of the CDR3 is TGTGCCAGCAGCTTGGATCACTTTCTTACCGGGGAGCTGTTTTTT. It yields the protein CASSLDHFLTGELFF.

The chain recombines TRBV6-1 with TRBJ2-1; tentative D call: TRBD1 (6 bases). The germline CDR1 and CDR2 sequences are MNHNS and SASEGT. CDR3 length: 15 residues. The V and J ends lost 0 bases and 9 bases respectively, with 15 bases between them. CDR3 in amino acids: CASSEAGSGAGEQFF. Written as DNA, the CDR3 is TGTGCCAGCAGTGAAGCGGGATCAGGGGCAGGTGAGCAGTTCTTC.

The chain links TRBV7-8 to TRBJ2-2; D is ambiguous. Between the trimmed V and J ends, which lost 2 bases and 0 bases, there was a span of 10 bases. Per germline, CDR1 SGHVS and CDR2 FQNEAQ. The CDR3 totals 16 residues. The CDR3 spells CASSLRQATNTGELFF. Here the CDR3 DNA reads TGTGCCAGCAGCTTACGGCAGGCTACGAACACCGGGGAGCTGTTTTTT.

The rearrangement joins TRBV24-1 to TRBJ2-1, with D perhaps matching TRBD2 (6 bases). Germline CDR1 and CDR2: KGHDR and SFDVKD. This CDR3 spans 14 amino acids. V lost 10 bases to trimming and J lost 6 bases, with 18 bases between them. The CDR3 coding sequence is TGTGCCACAGGACCGATTGGAGGGGTCAATGAGCAGTTCTTC. This gives the protein CATGPIGGVNEQFF.

The chain employs TRBV7-2 and TRBJ2-7; D gene uncertain. CDR1 and CDR2 from the germline V gene are SGHTA and FQGNSA. V lost 1 base to trimming and J lost 2 bases, with 15 bases between them. The length of the CDR3 is 16 residues. In DNA, the CDR3 is TGTGCCAGCAGCTTAGGCCCGGGTGGTTGGACCTACGAGCAGTACTTC. Translated, it gives CASSLGPGGWTYEQYF.

About this clone itself: One junction end disagrees with the germline gene, perhaps due to a read error. The V and J genes are TRBV5-6 and TRBJ1-6, with D possibly being TRBD1 (6 bases). Germline V gene sequence: CDR1 SGHDT, CDR2 YYEEEE. There are 15 residues in the CDR3. The CDR3 spells CASSLVRGANAPLHF. The CDR3 nucleotides read TGTGCCAGCAGCTTGGTACGGGGGGCTAATGCACCCCTCCACTTT.

The rearrangement uses TRBV2 and TRBJ1-5; 11 nucleotides line up with TRBD1. Germline-derived CDR1 and CDR2 are SNHLY and FYNNEI. The CDR3 is 14 amino acids. V gave up 11 bases and J gave up 6 bases; unmatched junction bases: 9. CDR3: CASTGTGGSQPQHF. The CDR3 DNA reads as TGTGCCTCAACAGGGACAGGGGGGAGTCAGCCCCAGCATTTT.

The J gene is TRBJ2-3, the V gene TRBV29-1, with D possibly being TRBD2 (6 bases). From germline, CDR1 is SQVTM and CDR2 ANQGSEA. V lost 8 bases, J lost 1 base, and 16 bases lay in between. The CDR3 length is 14 residues. The chain's CDR3 is CSPPTGVCTDTQYF. Written as DNA, the CDR3 is TGCAGCCCCCCAACGGGAGTTTGCACAGATACGCAGTATTTT.

V gene TRBV5-6 combines with J gene TRBJ2-7; possibly TRBD2 for D (5 bases). The CDR3 sequence is 15 residues long. Trimming shortened V by 0 bases and J by 6 bases, and 16 bases separated the two germline ends. Germline V CDR1 and CDR2: SGHDT, YYEEEE. CDR3: CASSLVRDHRSEQYF. The CDR3 nucleotides are TGTGCCAGCAGCTTGGTCCGGGATCACAGAAGCGAGCAGTACTTC.

The chain employs TRBV5-1 and TRBJ2-3, with 9 bases matching TRBD2. This CDR3 is built from 14 residues. The germline V gene has CDR1 SGHRS and CDR2 YFSETQ. V shed 10 bases and J 0 bases; nucleotides not matched to a gene: 6. The CDR3 DNA reads as TGCGCCCGCCGGCGGGGGGGGAGCACAGATACGCAGTATTTT. This translates into CARRRGGSTDTQYF.

The chain has TRBV7-3 and TRBJ2-3, with 15 bases that match TRBD2. There are 19 residues in the CDR3. Germline loops: CDR1 SGHTA, CDR2 FQGTGA. After removal of 4 bases from V and 0 bases from J, the junction contained 8 bases not matched to a gene. The CDR3 DNA follows: TGTGCCAGCAGCTCCCCTGGGACTAGCGGGAGGTCTAGCACAGATACGCAGTATTTT. It yields the protein CASSSPGTSGRSSTDTQYF.

The V and J genes are TRBV21-1 and TRBJ2-7; the table names TRBD2, a call not compared with the DNA. TRBV21-1 is recorded as a pseudogene. This CDR3 has 19 amino acids. The DNA for the CDR3 is TGTGCCAGCAGCCTCCCAGAGGGGCCAAGCGGGAGGAAGCCCTACGAGCAGTACTTC. Its translation is CASSLPEGPSGRKPYEQYF.

This sequence joins TRBV13 and TRBJ2-2; D is uncertain. The length of the CDR3 is 14 residues. Germline CDR1 is PRHDT and CDR2 is FYEKMQ (reference sequence). The germline V and J ends were trimmed by 0 bases and 3 bases, with 5 bases remaining between them. CDR3 DNA: TGTGCCAGCAGCTTAGGGTCTTACACCGGGGAGCTGTTTTTT. Amino acid sequence: CASSLGSYTGELFF.